What follows is one T cell receptor beta chain and its context. This CDR3 spans 13 amino acids. Germline lookup yields CDR1 SGHAT and CDR2 FQNNGV. Trimming removed 5 bases from V and 0 bases from J, with 7 bases in between. The study ran its PCR with 60 Vbeta and 13 Jbeta primers. The data were produced by immunoSEQ multiplex PCR, yet TCRdb's version contains in-frame clones alone and is incomplete. This sample contains 95,000 to 150,000 clones. This record comes from a study of cytomegalovirus exposure and HLA in healthy donors. This TCR was recovered from a man aged 18 to 30 in good health and CMV-seronegative. The rearrangement links TRBV11-2 to TRBJ1-1; D not resolved. The sample taken for sequencing was PBMCs. DNA for the CDR3: TGTGCCAGCAGCCCAAAAATGAACACTGAAGCTTTCTTT. Translation gives CASSPKMNTEAFF. Full variable domain (remainder filled in from reference TRBV11-2 and TRBJ1-1): EAGVAQSPRYKIIEKRQSVAFWCNPISGHATLYWYQQILGQGPKLLIQFQNNGVVDDSQLPKDRFSAERLKGVDSTLKIQPAKLEDSAVYLCASSPKMNTEAFFGQGTRLTVV.